Shown below are 24 T cell receptor beta chains from a single sample sequenced in a study of Ad26.COV2.S vaccination and SARS-CoV-2 variants. TCRdb keeps only in-frame clones here, not all; method: immunoSEQ multiplex PCR. This table holds around 370,000 clones, 80% to 90% found once. Treatment noted: approximately 18 received Ad26.COV2.S at low or high dose, single or two shots; about 5 received placebo; per-sample allocation not given. Sample collection was performed on day 63 after the first vaccine or placebo injection. The specimen comprised peripheral blood, sampled in a trial of Ad26.COV2.S vaccine versus placebo. These receptors all come from a person aged 18-60 years who received the Ad26.COV2.S COVID-19 vaccine or a placebo.

The chain uses TRBV6-5 and TRBJ1-2; 9 nucleotides align to TRBD1. Germline values: CDR1 MNHEY, CDR2 SVGAGI. The J segment lost 5 bases and the V segment lost 6 bases, leaving 4 bases of the junction unmatched. The CDR3 loop spans 13 amino acids. The CDR3 DNA follows: TGTGCCAGCAGCGGACAGGGGTCTTATGGCTACACCTTC. Protein sequence: CASSGQGSYGYTF.

This chain uses TRBV5-1 with TRBJ2-5, with 7 bases that match TRBD1. V shed 5 bases, J shed 0 bases, and the junction held 1 base outside the gene matches. Germline assignment: CDR1 SGHRS and CDR2 YFSETQ. This CDR3 has 13 residues. The CDR3 loop is CASRTGNQETQYF. In nucleotides, the CDR3 is TGCGCCAGCAGGACAGGGAACCAAGAGACCCAGTACTTC.

This clone was observed once. V usage is TRBV4-1 and J usage is TRBJ2-1; TRBD2 aligns across 8 bases. Germline-derived CDR1 and CDR2 are MGHRA and YSYEKL. CDR3 length: 16 residues. V shed 0 bases, J shed 15 bases, and the junction held 16 bases outside the gene matches. The CDR3 nucleotides read TGCGCCAGCAGCCAAGATGTTCCCCGGGGGGGACTAGGGTTGTTCTTC. It is translated as CASSQDVPRGGLGLFF.

In this sample, this clone turned up a few times. The genes are TRBV10-3 and TRBJ1-2; maybe TRBD1 (5 bases). Trimming cost V 2 bases and J 6 bases, with 13 bases left between them. Germline-derived CDR1 and CDR2 are ENHRY and SYGVKD. This CDR3 comprises 14 residues. CDR3 DNA sequence: TGTGCCATCAGTGAGATGGCGTCGGGGGATGGCTACACCTTC. Its protein product is CAISEMASGDGYTF.

Written as DNA, the CDR3 is TGCGCCAGCAGTGAGAACAGGGTTGCCTACAATGAGCAGTTCTTC. It specifies CASSENRVAYNEQFF. The chain combines TRBV10-2 with TRBJ2-1; tentative D call: TRBD1 (6 bases). The germline V gene encodes CDR1 WSHSY and CDR2 SAAADI. Trimming left V 2 bases short and J 2 bases short, with 10 bases between. The CDR3 has 15 residues.

This clone appeared once. The chain links TRBV6-2 or TRBV6-3 to TRBJ2-7, with D unresolved. Germline V gene lookup returns CDR1 MNHEY and CDR2 SVGEGT. V dropped 4 bases and J dropped 3 bases, with 4 bases sitting between them. CDR3 size: 11 residues. CDR3 nucleotide sequence: TGTGCCAGCAGTTCATTCTACGAGCAGTACTTC. This translates into CASSSFYEQYF.

The chain is built from TRBV7-2 and TRBJ2-7, with TRBD2 matching 12 bases. The germline V gene has CDR1 SGHTA and CDR2 FQGNSA. The CDR3 sequence is 16 residues long. The ends lost 2 bases at V and 4 bases at J; junction bases unmatched: 6. In nucleotides, the CDR3 is TGTGCCAGCAGCTTACTAGCGGGAGGGCCAAAATACGAGCAGTACTTC. This codes for CASSLLAGGPKYEQYF.

This clone was seen a handful of times. This chain connects TRBV3-1 (or the pseudogene TRBV3-2) to TRBJ2-3, with 8 bases fitting TRBD1. The germline gives CDR1 LGHDT, CDR2 YNNKEL (reference sequence). V shed 6 bases, J shed 6 bases, and the junction held 11 bases outside the gene matches. The CDR3 covers 15 residues. Here the CDR3 reads CASSQGAVFGDTQYF. CDR3 nucleotide sequence: TGTGCCAGCAGTCAGGGGGCAGTTTTCGGGGATACGCAGTATTTT.

This chain uses TRBV7-2 with TRBJ1-6; possibly TRBD1 for D (6 bases). V was cut by 5 bases and J by 0 bases, with 14 bases left in between. Germline V lookup: CDR1 SGHTA, CDR2 FQGNSA. This CDR3 spans 17 amino acids. CDR3 sequence (DNA): TGTGCCAGCAGCCTCCGGGACATAAGCTCCTATAATTCACCCCTCCACTTT. Amino acid sequence: CASSLRDISSYNSPLHF.

The chain has TRBV19 and TRBJ1-2, with a tentative D call TRBD1 (6 bases). Trimming stripped 4 bases from V and 3 bases from J, with 12 bases between. CDR1 and CDR2 from the germline V gene are LNHDA and SQIVND (reference sequence). This CDR3 comprises 14 residues. The CDR3 protein is CASSRGQIYYGYTF. The CDR3 DNA reads as TGTGCCAGTAGTAGAGGACAGATCTACTATGGCTACACCTTC. Full variable domain (outside the CDR3, taken from reference TRBV19 and TRBJ1-2): DGGITQSPKYLFRKEGQNVTLSCEQNLNHDAMYWYRQDPGQGLRLIYYSQIVNDFQKGDIAEGYSVSREKKESFPLTVTSAQKNPTAFYLCASSRGQIYYGYTFGSGTRLTVV.

The chain carries TRBV7-8 and TRBJ2-3; tentatively, D is TRBD2 (6 bases). Trimming pared 1 base from V and 8 bases from J, leaving 16 bases between. This CDR3 has 15 residues. The germline V gene has CDR1 SGHVS and CDR2 FQNEAQ. The CDR3 reads CASSLEAGIIGTQYF. CDR3 coding DNA: TGTGCCAGCAGCTTAGAGGCGGGGATCATAGGTACGCAGTATTTT.

In this sample, this clone turned up once. The chain uses TRBV27 and TRBJ2-7; either TRBD1 or TRBD2 may supply D (6 bases each). The CDR3 has 13 amino acids. The germline V gene has CDR1 MNHEY and CDR2 SMNVEV (reference sequence). Trimming removed 3 bases from V and 4 bases from J, with 10 bases in between. CDR3 protein: CASSLLGGYEQYF. DNA of the CDR3: TGTGCCAGCAGTTTGTTAGGGGGGTACGAGCAGTACTTC.

V is TRBV6-5 and J is TRBJ2-3; D possibly uses TRBD1 or TRBD2 (5 bases each). The germline V gene encodes CDR1 MNHEY and CDR2 SVGAGI. V lost 0 bases to trimming and J lost 0 bases, with 10 bases between them. This CDR3 contains 16 residues. Here the CDR3 DNA reads TGTGCCAGCAGTTACTCTCGGGACCCTAGCACAGATACGCAGTATTTT. It codes for CASSYSRDPSTDTQYF.

This chain uses TRBV3-1 (or the pseudogene TRBV3-2) with TRBJ1-6, with 10 bases identical to TRBD1. V gave up 0 bases and J gave up 10 bases; unmatched junction bases: 3. Germline V gene lookup returns CDR1 LGHDT and CDR2 YNNKEL (reference sequence). The length of the CDR3 is 15 residues. The CDR3 loop reads CASSQEGTGASPLHF. CDR3 in DNA: TGTGCCAGCAGCCAAGAAGGGACAGGGGCCTCACCCCTCCACTTT.

This chain links TRBV30 with TRBJ1-1, with no clear D. This CDR3 spans 12 amino acids. In germline, CDR1 is GTSNPN, CDR2 SVGIG (reference sequence). Trimming stripped 5 bases from V and 2 bases from J, with 9 bases between. This chain's CDR3 is CAWGRVNTEAFF. Written as DNA, the CDR3 is TGTGCCTGGGGACGGGTAAACACTGAAGCTTTCTTT.

V and J are TRBV6-2 or TRBV6-3 and TRBJ2-3, with 7 positions matching TRBD2. Per germline, CDR1 MNHEY and CDR2 SVGEGT. V trimming: 2 bases; J trimming: 2 bases; junction bases outside the gene matches: 10. The CDR3 totals 17 residues. CDR3 in DNA: TGTGCCAGCAGTTACCCTTTAATGCTAGCGGACACAGATACGCAGTATTTT. Its translation: CASSYPLMLADTDTQYF.

The chain employs TRBV4-3 and TRBJ1-6, with D unresolved. Germline CDR1 is LGHNA and CDR2 is YSLEER. Trimming removed 0 bases from V and 0 bases from J, with 6 bases in between. The CDR3 loop spans 16 amino acids. CDR3 bases: TGCGCCAGCAGCCAAGATCCAAGCTCCTATAATTCACCCCTCCACTTT. It encodes CASSQDPSSYNSPLHF.

V gene TRBV27 combines with J gene TRBJ2-1, with TRBD1 matching over 7 bases. The V gene's germline CDR1 is MNHEY and CDR2 SMNVEV (reference sequence). The CDR3 spans 14 residues. The V and J ends lost 2 bases and 6 bases, in that order; junction bases with no gene match: 4. The DNA for the CDR3 is TGTGCCAGCAGTTTAAGACAGGGCACCAATGAGCAGTTCTTC. This gives the protein CASSLRQGTNEQFF.

The V and J genes are TRBV4-1 and TRBJ2-7; 7 nucleotides align to TRBD1. Trimming removed 2 bases from V and 4 bases from J; junction bases left unmatched: 14. The CDR3 is 17 residues long. Germline CDR1 is MGHRA and CDR2 is YSYEKL. CDR3 sequence (DNA): TGCGCCAGCAGCCAATTAACAGGGGAAGGCCTCGGATACGAGCAGTACTTC. Encoded protein: CASSQLTGEGLGYEQYF.

The chain uses TRBV5-4 and TRBJ2-2, with TRBD2 matching 7 bases. In germline, CDR1 is SGHNT, CDR2 YYREEE (reference sequence). J was trimmed by 3 bases and V by 5 bases; bases with no gene match: 7. The CDR3 runs to 15 residues. CDR3 nucleotides: TGTGCCAGCAGTGCGCGGGAGTCGCACACCGGGGAGCTGTTTTTT. Its protein is CASSARESHTGELFF.

The rearrangement joins TRBV4-1 to TRBJ2-3; perhaps D is TRBD1 or TRBD2 (6 bases each). The CDR3 length is 16 residues. Germline lookup yields CDR1 MGHRA and CDR2 YSYEKL. V gave up 4 bases and J gave up 2 bases, with 16 bases separating them. CDR3 DNA sequence: TGCGCCAGCAGCCCTTCGGGGGCGGGGATCACAGATACGCAGTATTTT. Amino acid sequence: CASSPSGAGITDTQYF.

The chain has TRBV5-1 and TRBJ2-3; TRBD1 might be the D (5 bases). Between the trimmed V and J ends, which lost 0 bases and 4 bases, there was a span of 12 bases. Per the germline V gene, CDR1 is SGHRS and CDR2 is YFSETQ. This CDR3 spans 15 amino acids. The CDR3, as DNA: TGCGCCAGCAGCTTGGGGACAATTGGTCCAGATACGCAGTATTTT. It is translated as CASSLGTIGPDTQYF.

The V gene is TRBV27, the J gene TRBJ2-1; TRBD1 aligns across 7 bases. In germline, CDR1 is MNHEY, CDR2 SMNVEV (reference sequence). V trimming: 7 bases; J trimming: 3 bases; junction bases outside the gene matches: 3. This CDR3 region has 13 residues. CDR3 DNA sequence: TGTGCCAGCACGGACAGGAGCTACAATGAGCAGTTCTTC. Amino acid sequence: CASTDRSYNEQFF.

The chain couples TRBV6-2 or TRBV6-3 to TRBJ1-2; no reliable D call. The germline CDR1 and CDR2 sequences are MNHEY and SVGEGT. CDR3 size: 13 residues. V dropped 0 bases and J dropped 7 bases, with 9 bases sitting between them. The CDR3 sequence: CASSYSSFGGYTF. CDR3 nucleotides: TGTGCCAGCAGTTACTCGTCTTTTGGTGGCTACACCTTC.